This T cell receptor (beta chain) was identified in a study of neoadjuvant anti-PD-1 for oral cavity cancer. Study outcomes and limitations: Higher pretreatment Treg/Th17 ratios tracked higher pretreatment blood clonality.

Comments on this clone: Its matching antigen is unknown.

This table comes from immunoSEQ multiplex PCR, and its TCRdb copy is limited to in-frame clones, with some not included. This table has fewer than 90,000 clones, roughly 85% appearing once. The time point was: after neoadjuvant nivolumab, at surgical resection. These newly diagnosed stage II-IVA oral cavity squamous cell carcinoma patients had no prior systemic or radiation treatment. The specimen comprised PBMCs, sampled after nivolumab (anti-PD-1) treatment. This sequence was found in a person aged 40 to 85 with oral cavity squamous cell carcinoma.

As DNA, the CDR3 is TGTGCCTGGGGTAGACAGTCAGCTGAAGCTTTCTTT. Residues: CAWGRQSAEAFF. The chain joins TRBV30 to TRBJ1-1, with a tentative D call TRBD1 (5 bases). The CDR3 runs 12 residues. V was clipped by 5 bases and J by 6 bases, with 13 bases between them. Germline V lookup: CDR1 GTSNPN, CDR2 SVGIG (reference sequence). The full variable domain, with the rest looked up from reference TRBV30 and TRBJ1-1, is SQTIHQWPATLVQPVGSPLSLECTVEGTSNPNLYWYRQAAGRGLQLLFYSVGIGQISSEVPQNLSASRPQDRQFILSSKKLLLSDSGFYLCAWGRQSAEAFFGQGTRLTVV.